The 4 T cell receptor beta chains reported below all come from one sample, sequenced in a study of glioma-infiltrating T cells after dendritic cell vaccination. Method: immunoSEQ multiplex PCR; TCRdb's copy keeps in-frame clones and lacks some. Among around 67,000 clones listed, around 86% were seen once. This specimen consisted of blood, obtained before dendritic cell vaccination. The receptors here all came from a human donor with glioblastoma.

V and J are TRBV19 and TRBJ1-4, with D uncertain. Germline CDR1 is LNHDA and CDR2 is SQIVND (reference sequence). The ends were cut back, 1 base at V and 0 bases at J, with 3 bases in the middle. This CDR3 has 14 residues. CDR3 DNA: TGTGCCAGTAGTATAGGAGCAACTAATGAAAAACTGTTTTTT. It encodes CASSIGATNEKLFF.

The rearrangement links TRBV4-1 to TRBJ1-1; a weak D match, TRBD1 (6 bases). Trimming pared 0 bases from V and 2 bases from J, leaving 10 bases between. The CDR3 is 15 residues long. CDR1 is MGHRA, CDR2 YSYEKL, per germline. CDR3 nucleotide sequence: TGCGCCAGCAGCCAAGATAAAGGGGGTAACACTGAAGCTTTCTTT. This translates into CASSQDKGGNTEAFF.

This chain connects TRBV5-1 to TRBJ1-4, with D possibly matching TRBD1 (6 bases). The CDR3 covers 16 residues. V dropped 1 base and J dropped 0 bases, with 10 bases sitting between them. Germline CDR1 reads SGHRS; CDR2 reads YFSETQ. The CDR3 here is CASSLSGGSTNEKLFF. CDR3 nucleotide sequence: TGCGCCAGCAGCTTGAGCGGGGGCTCAACTAATGAAAAACTGTTTTTT.

V is TRBV13 and J is TRBJ2-7, with 8 bases aligning to TRBD1. Germline assignment: CDR1 PRHDT and CDR2 FYEKMQ (reference sequence). The J segment lost 6 bases and the V segment lost 0 bases, leaving 4 bases of the junction unmatched. The CDR3 spans 14 residues. This chain's CDR3 is CASSLGTGVIEQYF. The CDR3, as DNA: TGTGCCAGCAGCTTAGGGACAGGGGTTATCGAGCAGTACTTC. Using reference TRBV13 and TRBJ2-7 for the parts outside the CDR3, the full variable domain is AAGVIQSPRHLIKEKRETATLKCYPIPRHDTVYWYQQGPGQDPQFLISFYEKMQSDKGSIPDRFSAQQFSDYHSELNMSSLELGDSALYFCASSLGTGVIEQYFGPGTRLTVT.